This T cell receptor (beta chain) originates from a study of T-cell memory formation after mild COVID-19. Study context: Clustering of TCRs was largely donor specific.

A 5'RACE reaction primed in the constant segment made cDNA libraries of TCR alpha and TCR beta, and these carried sample barcodes and UMIs. One entry per CDR3 protein results from TCRdb running MiXCR on the 5' RACE reads. The repertoire consists of approximately 150,000 distinct CDR3 sequences, with more than 14% occurring once and the leading ten covering roughly 15%. This clonotype was counted a few times. V shed 7 bases and J shed 2 bases, with 8 bases lying between them. CDR1 is MNHEY and CDR2 is SMNVEV in the germline V gene (reference sequence). CDR3 length equals 12 residues. This TCR came from an adult woman who had mild COVID-19 (a few samples of this study predate the infection). Cell type and time point are not known. The sample was PBMCs or a T cell subset sorted from them (not recorded which). The chain has TRBV27 and TRBJ1-1, with D unresolved. The CDR3 DNA is TGTGCCAGCACCCCAGAAAACACTGAAGCTTTCTTT. Translation: CASTPENTEAFF.